This paragraph reports one TCR beta chain. The sample belongs to a study of OX40 agonist ivuxolimab in advanced cancers. Study as a whole: A mean age of roughly 60 years, range roughly 20 to 80, was recorded, and 70% to 85% were male.

Systemic immunosuppression or a history of autoimmune disease excluded patients. Here immunoSEQ multiplex PCR was the method, and the copy in TCRdb shows in-frame clones only, minus some. This table holds some 86,000 clones, roughly 94% found once. Trimming took 6 bases from V and 4 from J, leaving 17 bases between them. This CDR3 region has 15 residues. Germline CDR1 and CDR2: MDHEN and SYDVKM. The specimen was CD4+ or CD8+ T cells sorted from blood, collected in a trial of the OX40 agonist ivuxolimab. The source is an adult with an advanced solid tumor such as melanoma, head and neck, liver or kidney cancer. V is TRBV28 and J is TRBJ2-3, with D perhaps matching TRBD2 (5 bases). CDR3: CASRPSLGGADTQYF. CDR3 sequence (DNA): TGTGCCAGCAGGCCGTCCCTCGGAGGAGCAGATACGCAGTATTTT.